The 21 T cell receptor beta chains presented below share a single source sample, sequenced in a study of blood T cell repertoires in COVID-19 (TCRdb year 2020). Receptor libraries were prepared by the immunoSEQ multiplex PCR assay. This immuneACCESS table, as held by TCRdb, lists in-frame sequences with V and J called but not all clones. Of the missing ones, under half trace to an unresolved V gene in checked studies; the others have no known cause. For this sample there are 250,000 to 350,000 clones; roughly 90% appear just once. 2.5% to 3% of the sample is held by the ten biggest clonotypes. The specimen was peripheral blood. The receptors derive from a woman under 40 with active or convalescent COVID-19.

The chain employs TRBV4-1 and TRBJ2-5, with 8 bases identical to TRBD2. The CDR3 has 13 residues. Per the germline V gene, CDR1 is MGHRA and CDR2 is YSYEKL. V shed 5 bases and J 5 bases; nucleotides not matched to a gene: 4. The CDR3 spells CASSMRGEETQYF. The DNA of the CDR3 is TGCGCCAGCAGCATGCGGGGGGAGGAGACCCAGTACTTC.

This clone was observed a single time. The chain uses TRBV12-3 or TRBV12-4 and TRBJ1-2, with 9 bases lining up with TRBD1. With 3 bases clipped from V and 11 bases from J, the junction kept 7 bases outside the gene matches. This CDR3 has 13 amino acids. Written as DNA, the CDR3 is TGTGCCAGCAGTTTTGGGACAGGGAGGCAATACACCTTC. This translates into CASSFGTGRQYTF.

The rearrangement joins TRBV6-2 or TRBV6-3 to TRBJ1-1; D remains ambiguous. Trimming left V 4 bases short and J 5 bases short, with 14 bases between. The CDR3 extends over 14 amino acids. Looked up from germline, CDR1 is MNHEY and CDR2 is SVGEGT. The CDR3 region is CASSSRREETEAFF. The DNA of the CDR3 is TGTGCCAGCAGTTCCCGGAGGGAGGAGACTGAAGCTTTCTTT.

The count of this clone is one. This rearrangement joins TRBV7-2 to TRBJ1-1; D call uncertain. Trimming left V 1 base short and J 7 bases short, with 10 bases between. The germline V gene has CDR1 SGHTA and CDR2 FQGNSA. The CDR3 has 13 residues. This CDR3 is CASSLDFDGEAFF. The CDR3 nucleotides read TGTGCCAGCAGCTTAGACTTCGATGGTGAAGCTTTCTTT. Full variable domain (rest looked up from reference TRBV7-2 and TRBJ1-1): GAGVSQSPSNKVTEKGKDVELRCDPISGHTALYWYRQSLGQGLEFLIYFQGNSAPDKSGLPSDRFSAERTGGSVSTLTIQRTQQEDSAVYLCASSLDFDGEAFFGQGTRLTVV.

The chain uses TRBV5-1 and TRBJ2-2; 8 bases match TRBD2. This CDR3 region has 17 residues. In germline, CDR1 is SGHRS, CDR2 YFSETQ. V shed 0 bases, J shed 3 bases, and the junction held 7 bases outside the gene matches. For the CDR3, the DNA is TGCGCCAGCAGCTTGGCCGGCGGGGGGTCTTACACCGGGGAGCTGTTTTTT. Translating gives CASSLAGGGSYTGELFF.

J is TRBJ1-2 and V is TRBV30; 8 bases align to TRBD1. Trimming took 5 bases from V and 2 from J; bases not matched to a gene: 7. Germline V gene data show CDR1 as GTSNPN and CDR2 as SVGIG (reference sequence). This CDR3 is built from 14 residues. In nucleotides, the CDR3 is TGTGCCTGGGATGCAGGGGGCTCGAACTATGGCTACACCTTC. As protein: CAWDAGGSNYGYTF.

This clone was seen a handful of times. At the DNA level, this CDR3 is encoded by other sequences in the same sample as well. This chain connects TRBV5-1 to TRBJ2-3; 7 bases are a match to TRBD2. Germline assignment: CDR1 SGHRS and CDR2 YFSETQ. After removal of 0 bases from V and 2 bases from J, the junction contained 6 bases not matched to a gene. This CDR3 region has 16 residues. CDR3 in amino acids: CASSLVSGGHTDTQYF. The CDR3 DNA reads TGCGCCAGCAGCTTGGTGTCGGGGGGTCACACAGATACGCAGTATTTT.

The chain joins TRBV10-3 to TRBJ1-5, with D possibly being TRBD1 (5 bases). The length of the CDR3 is 12 residues. From germline, CDR1 is ENHRY and CDR2 SYGVKD. Between the trimmed V and J ends, which lost 2 bases and 9 bases, there was a span of 8 bases. The chain's CDR3 is CAISEGGGPQHF. CDR3 sequence (DNA): TGTGCCATCAGTGAGGGGGGAGGGCCCCAGCATTTT.

This clone turned up a few times. The chain joins TRBV4-1 to TRBJ1-1; 8 bases fit TRBD1. CDR3 length: 15 residues. Germline CDR1 MGHRA, CDR2 YSYEKL. J was trimmed by 1 base and V by 4 bases; bases with no gene match: 5. CDR3 amino acids: CASSLSGGSNTEAFF. The CDR3 nucleotides read TGCGCCAGCAGCCTTTCAGGGGGCTCGAACACTGAAGCTTTCTTT.

The rearrangement joins TRBV2 to TRBJ2-4; maybe TRBD1 (6 bases). Trimming pared 7 bases from V and 0 bases from J, leaving 13 bases between. The CDR3 is 15 amino acids. Germline values: CDR1 SNHLY, CDR2 FYNNEI. The CDR3 DNA is TGTGCCAGCATGGGACAACTCATAGCCAAAAACATTCAGTACTTC. It is translated as CASMGQLIAKNIQYF.

The chain employs TRBV18 and TRBJ2-3; 9 bases are shared with TRBD2. V was clipped by 2 bases and J by 7 bases; unmatched bases: 7. CDR1 is KGHSH and CDR2 is LQKENI in the germline V gene. This CDR3 has 15 residues. Here the CDR3 reads CASSPRTAGGHTQYF. The CDR3 nucleotides are TGTGCCAGCTCACCAAGGACAGCGGGGGGCCATACGCAGTATTTT.

This clone was seen a handful of times. The CDR3 is CASSLGLADYEQYF. The CDR3, as DNA: TGTGCCAGCAGCTTGGGACTAGCGGACTACGAGCAGTACTTC. The V and J genes are TRBV5-6 and TRBJ2-7; 9 bases are a match to TRBD2. After removal of 0 bases from V and 3 bases from J, the junction contained 1 base not matched to a gene. The CDR3 is 14 amino acids. Germline V CDR1 and CDR2: SGHDT, YYEEEE.

This clone was seen once. The genes are TRBV5-1 and TRBJ1-2, with 8 bases matching TRBD1. The CDR3 is 15 amino acids. The ends lost 4 bases at V and 6 bases at J; junction bases unmatched: 11. The germline V gene encodes CDR1 SGHRS and CDR2 YFSETQ. The CDR3 spells CASSRSQGGMDGYTF. For the CDR3, the DNA is TGCGCCAGCAGCCGTTCACAGGGGGGGATGGATGGCTACACCTTC.

The gene calls are TRBV15 and TRBJ2-1; a weak D match, TRBD1 (6 bases). Germline values: CDR1 LNHNV, CDR2 YYDKDF (reference sequence). The CDR3 length is 16 residues. V was trimmed by 2 bases and J by 0 bases, leaving 11 bases between them. CDR3 amino acids: CATSRTTGISYNEQFF. CDR3 bases: TGTGCCACCAGCAGAACCACAGGGATCTCCTACAATGAGCAGTTCTTC.

This chain's CDR3 is CASSRGGAGSYTEAFF. The CDR3 DNA sequence: TGCGCCAGCAGCCGCGGAGGGGCAGGGTCCTACACTGAAGCTTTCTTT. V is TRBV4-3 and J is TRBJ1-1; tentatively, D is TRBD1 (5 bases). This CDR3 is 16 amino acids long. Trimming stripped 4 bases from V and 3 bases from J, with 18 bases between. CDR1 and CDR2 from the germline V gene are LGHNA and YSLEER.

This clone was seen a few times. The genes are TRBV29-1 and TRBJ1-2; D ambiguous. This CDR3 is built from 11 residues. Germline lookup yields CDR1 SQVTM and CDR2 ANQGSEA. The CDR3 loop reads CSLLTNYGYTF. The CDR3 nucleotides read TGCAGTCTCCTTACTAACTATGGCTACACCTTC.

This clone was counted only a few times. The chain has TRBV6-2 or TRBV6-3 and TRBJ2-7, with D maybe TRBD2 (6 bases). Germline values: CDR1 MNHEY, CDR2 SVGEGT. Trimming took off 1 base at V and 7 bases at J, with 8 bases between the two ends. The CDR3 runs 12 residues. The CDR3: CASSYWGVEQYF. The CDR3 DNA sequence: TGTGCCAGCAGTTACTGGGGGGTTGAGCAGTACTTC.

The chain is built from TRBV2 and TRBJ2-3; 7 bases line up with TRBD2. The germline CDR1 and CDR2 sequences are SNHLY and FYNNEI. V lost 7 bases to trimming and J lost 1 base; unmatched junction nucleotides: 8. The CDR3 is 15 amino acids. CDR3 bases: TGTGCCAGCACCCTTTCGGCGGGGGGCACAGATACGCAGTATTTT. Protein product: CASTLSAGGTDTQYF.

This chain uses TRBV28 with TRBJ1-1, with 7 bases fitting TRBD1. This CDR3 is built from 21 residues. Losses at the gene ends were 6 bases for V and 1 base for J; bases not matched to a gene: 26. CDR1 is MDHEN and CDR2 is SYDVKM in the germline V gene. The chain's CDR3 is CASSLQNRGRLKSIPNTEAFF. The CDR3 DNA reads as TGTGCCAGCAGCTTGCAGAACAGGGGCCGCCTTAAATCCATACCGAACACTGAAGCTTTCTTT.

The rearrangement uses TRBV28 and TRBJ1-2; D not certain. There are 10 residues in the CDR3. V shed 5 bases and J shed 7 bases, with 5 bases lying between them. Germline V CDR1 and CDR2: MDHEN, SYDVKM. In DNA, the CDR3 is TGTGCCAGCAGTGGGAGTGGCTACACCTTC. Translating gives CASSGSGYTF.

In its sample, this clone was seen once. This chain connects TRBV6-6 to TRBJ1-1, with D perhaps matching TRBD1 (6 bases). Germline V gene sequence: CDR1 MNHNY, CDR2 SVGAGI (reference sequence). This CDR3 contains 16 residues. The V end lost 4 bases, the J end lost 5 bases, and 20 bases lay between the germline ends. The DNA for the CDR3 is TGTGCCAGCAGTTCGGCTGTCCTACAGGGTAGTACTGAAGCTTTCTTT. This sequence encodes CASSSAVLQGSTEAFF.